The T cell receptor (beta chain) under discussion was sequenced for a study of blood T cells in healthy people across ages. This clonotype was observed at least ten times. The antigen remains undetermined. At least 6 million PBMCs were isolated per sample. For the second PCR, which ran for about 6 to 12 cycles, a sample-barcoded 5' primer and a J-beta primer mix were used. In TCRdb, the 5' RACE reads were re-called with MiXCR into one record per CDR3 protein. Of roughly 1,500,000 distinct CDR3 sequences listed, 34% are singletons. The germline gives CDR1 LGHDT, CDR2 YNNKEL (reference sequence). The CDR3 has 14 amino acids. V dropped 1 base and J dropped 12; count of bases not matched to a gene: 7. Study-wide results and caveats: Diversity figures derived from one million T cells were judged to underestimate the true value.

The sample was blood. The chain uses TRBV3-1 and TRBJ2-1, with TRBD2 matching over 9 bases. The source of this sequence is a woman in her twenties or thirties in good health. In nucleotides, the CDR3 is TGTGCCAGCAGCCAAGGGCTAGCGGGAACATGGCAGTTCTTC. Protein product: CASSQGLAGTWQFF.